The 20 T cell receptor beta chains listed next were all sequenced from one sample in a study of blood T cell repertoires in COVID-19. The table came from immunoSEQ multiplex PCR; TCRdb's copy has only in-frame clones and leaves some out. The sample lists fewer than 250,000 clones, 84% seen once, with approximately 6.5% in the top ten. The sequenced sample was PBMCs or T cells enriched from blood (not recorded which). Receptors were obtained from a woman aged 40 to 55 who had recovered from COVID-19.

This sequence joins TRBV7-2 and TRBJ2-3; tentatively, D is TRBD1 (5 bases). CDR1 SGHTA and CDR2 FQGNSA come from the germline V gene. The germline V and J ends were trimmed by 5 bases and 2 bases, with 17 bases remaining between them. The CDR3 consists of 16 residues. The CDR3 spells CASSVQVWVDTDTQYF. The CDR3 nucleotides read TGTGCCAGCAGCGTACAGGTTTGGGTAGACACAGATACGCAGTATTTT. The variable domain in full, completed from reference TRBV7-2 and TRBJ2-3, reads GAGVSQSPSNKVTEKGKDVELRCDPISGHTALYWYRQSLGQGLEFLIYFQGNSAPDKSGLPSDRFSAERTGGSVSTLTIQRTQQEDSAVYLCASSVQVWVDTDTQYFGPGTRLTVL.

This rearrangement joins TRBV4-1 to TRBJ1-5; no reliable D call. Trimming removed 1 base from V and 0 bases from J, with 16 bases in between. The CDR3 covers 18 residues. The V gene's germline CDR1 is MGHRA and CDR2 YSYEKL. The CDR3 bases are TGCGCCAGCAGCCAAGTGCCAGGCGCCGGTTATAGCAATCAGCCCCAGCATTTT. Translation gives CASSQVPGAGYSNQPQHF.

The rearrangement joins TRBV11-2 to TRBJ2-1, with TRBD2 matching over 8 bases. The CDR3 contains 16 residues. Per the germline V gene, CDR1 is SGHAT and CDR2 is FQNNGV. Trimming removed 5 bases from V and 0 bases from J; junction bases left unmatched: 6. Written as DNA, the CDR3 is TGTGCCAGCAGCCGAATAGCGGGGAGCTCCTACAATGAGCAGTTCTTC. Its translation: CASSRIAGSSYNEQFF. Using reference TRBV11-2 and TRBJ2-1 for the parts outside the CDR3, the full variable domain is EAGVAQSPRYKIIEKRQSVAFWCNPISGHATLYWYQQILGQGPKLLIQFQNNGVVDDSQLPKDRFSAERLKGVDSTLKIQPAKLEDSAVYLCASSRIAGSSYNEQFFGPGTRLTVL.

V and J are TRBV5-1 and TRBJ2-3, with 7 bases fitting TRBD2. After removal of 0 bases from V and 6 bases from J, the junction contained 13 bases not matched to a gene. CDR1 and CDR2 (germline): SGHRS, YFSETQ. This CDR3 contains 17 residues. The CDR3 loop is CASSLGVAGPNGDTQYF. CDR3 bases: TGCGCCAGCAGCTTGGGGGTAGCGGGTCCAAATGGGGATACGCAGTATTTT. The entire variable domain, with the rest obtained from reference TRBV5-1 and TRBJ2-3, is as follows: KAGVTQTPRYLIKTRGQQVTLSCSPISGHRSVSWYQQTPGQGLQFLFEYFSETQRNKGNFPGRFSGRQFSNSRSEMNVSTLELGDSALYLCASSLGVAGPNGDTQYFGPGTRLTVL.

CDR3 region: CASGLSASGTGTDTQYF. The CDR3 nucleotides read TGTGCTAGTGGTTTGTCGGCTAGCGGGACGGGCACAGATACGCAGTATTTT. V and J are TRBV12-5 and TRBJ2-3; 9 positions match TRBD2. Germline CDR1 and CDR2: LGHNT and FRNRAP. The trim removed 2 bases at V and 1 base at J, leaving 7 bases unmatched. CDR3 length: 17 residues.

The chain is built from TRBV19 and TRBJ2-3; D perhaps matches TRBD2 (6 bases). The V end was cut by 3 bases, the J end by 5 bases, with 12 bases between. This CDR3 is 14 amino acids long. The germline V gene encodes CDR1 LNHDA and CDR2 SQIVND (reference sequence). CDR3 in DNA: TGTGCCAGTAGTATCCCTAGCGTAGGAGATACGCAGTATTTT. Translated, it gives CASSIPSVGDTQYF.

V gene TRBV28 combines with J gene TRBJ2-7; 7 bases fit TRBD2. The length of the CDR3 is 16 residues. V was pared by 4 bases and J by 0 bases, with 9 bases of the junction left unmatched. Germline CDR1 and CDR2: MDHEN and SYDVKM. DNA for the CDR3: TGTGCCAGCAGTTCCTTAGCGGGCCACAGCTCCTACGAGCAGTACTTC. Translated: CASSSLAGHSSYEQYF.

The chain carries TRBV27 and TRBJ2-3, with TRBD1 as a possible D gene (6 bases). Trimming pared 2 bases from V and 0 bases from J, leaving 6 bases between. The CDR3 extends over 14 amino acids. In germline, CDR1 is MNHEY, CDR2 SMNVEV (reference sequence). The CDR3 sequence is CASSLGGSTDTQYF. The CDR3 region has the DNA TGTGCCAGCAGTTTAGGGGGCAGCACAGATACGCAGTATTTT.

This clone has just one count. The rearrangement links TRBV2 to TRBJ2-7, with D hard to call. Trimming shortened V by 7 bases and J by 0 bases, and 10 bases separated the two germline ends. The CDR3 totals 13 residues. Germline CDR1 reads SNHLY; CDR2 reads FYNNEI. CDR3 sequence: CASTRIVSYEQYF. CDR3 in DNA: TGTGCCAGCACCAGAATCGTCTCCTACGAGCAGTACTTC.

This clone was seen only a few times. The chain employs TRBV24-1 and TRBJ1-3, with a tentative D call TRBD1 (6 bases). CDR3 length equals 18 residues. The germline gives CDR1 KGHDR, CDR2 SFDVKD. Trimming removed 3 bases at V and 0 bases at J, with 17 bases between. CDR3 region: CATSDAQGSSGSGNTIYF. CDR3 nucleotides: TGTGCCACCAGTGATGCACAGGGAAGCTCGGGCTCTGGAAACACCATATATTTT.

V and J are TRBV7-9 and TRBJ1-2; 8 bases line up with TRBD1. CDR1 and CDR2 (germline): SEHNR, FQNEAQ (reference sequence). The CDR3 covers 13 residues. The ends lost 5 bases at V and 3 bases at J; junction bases unmatched: 2. CDR3 sequence reads: CASSRTGHYGYTF. Written as DNA, the CDR3 is TGTGCCAGCAGCCGGACAGGGCACTATGGCTACACCTTC. Supplemented by reference TRBV7-9 and TRBJ1-2, the full variable domain reads DTGVSQNPRHKITKRGQNVTFRCDPISEHNRLYWYRQTLGQGPEFLTYFQNEAQLEKSRLLSDRFSAERPKGSFSTLEIQRTEQGDSAMYLCASSRTGHYGYTFGSGTRLTVV.

This chain links TRBV19 with TRBJ1-2; TRBD1 agrees at 8 bases. CDR1 is LNHDA, CDR2 SQIVND, per germline (reference sequence). The CDR3 covers 15 residues. V gave up 6 bases and J gave up 5 bases; unmatched junction bases: 11. The CDR3 protein is CASSRQDRVVYGYTF. The CDR3 DNA is TGTGCCAGTAGCAGACAGGACAGGGTGGTATATGGCTACACCTTC.

This clone was detected only a few times. The rearrangement links TRBV29-1 to TRBJ1-2; D not certain. The CDR3 runs 13 residues. V dropped 1 base and J dropped 3 bases, with 9 bases sitting between them. Per germline, CDR1 SQVTM and CDR2 ANQGSEA. The CDR3 region has the DNA TGCAGCGTTGAAGTTCCGGACTACTATGGCTACACCTTC. Its translation is CSVEVPDYYGYTF.

In this sample, this clone turned up once. The J gene is TRBJ2-3, the V gene TRBV28; 9 bases are shared with TRBD2. CDR1 is MDHEN and CDR2 is SYDVKM in the germline V gene. V lost 6 bases and J lost 2; bases outside the gene matches: 6. CDR3 length equals 15 residues. This CDR3 reads CASSFGGRDTDTQYF. As DNA, the CDR3 is TGTGCCAGCAGCTTTGGCGGGAGGGACACAGATACGCAGTATTTT.

This chain connects TRBV5-1 to TRBJ2-2, with D maybe TRBD2 (6 bases). The CDR3 length is 14 residues. V lost 3 bases and J lost 8, with 14 bases in between. Germline V gene data show CDR1 as SGHRS and CDR2 as YFSETQ. Written as DNA, the CDR3 is TGCGCCAGCAGCTCAACGGGCGGGAATGGGGAGCTGTTTTTT. It translates to CASSSTGGNGELFF.

The V gene is TRBV29-1, the J gene TRBJ2-3, with TRBD2 as a possible D gene (6 bases). CDR1 and CDR2 (germline): SQVTM, ANQGSEA. CDR3 size: 13 residues. The germline V and J ends were trimmed by 5 bases and 5 bases, with 14 bases remaining between them. As DNA, the CDR3 is TGCAGCGTTCGTGGCCGGGGACTAGATACGCAGTATTTT. Translated: CSVRGRGLDTQYF.

The chain uses TRBV24-1 and TRBJ1-2; 9 bases map to TRBD1. The CDR3 runs to 16 residues. V lost 4 bases to trimming and J lost 2 bases; unmatched junction nucleotides: 7. The V gene's germline CDR1 is KGHDR and CDR2 SFDVKD. As DNA, the CDR3 is TGTGCCACCAGTGACTCGGGGACAGGGTTAAACTATGGCTACACCTTC. It yields the protein CATSDSGTGLNYGYTF.

The chain recombines TRBV6-6 with TRBJ2-7; 14 positions match TRBD2. V shed 4 bases and J 3 bases; nucleotides not matched to a gene: 5. From germline, CDR1 is MNHNY and CDR2 SVGAGI (reference sequence). The CDR3 loop spans 16 amino acids. CDR3 nucleotides: TGTGCCAGCAGTTCAGGACTAGCGGGAGGTAACTACGAGCAGTACTTC. It translates to CASSSGLAGGNYEQYF.

This chain connects TRBV2 to TRBJ1-1; D call uncertain. The CDR3 is 12 amino acids. V was trimmed by 7 bases and J by 0 bases, leaving 6 bases between them. Germline values: CDR1 SNHLY, CDR2 FYNNEI. CDR3 bases: TGTGCCAGCAACATCGTGAACACTGAAGCTTTCTTT. It yields the protein CASNIVNTEAFF.

This clone showed up just once. V and J are TRBV7-8 and TRBJ2-2; TRBD1 aligns across 7 bases. This CDR3 is built from 19 residues. V lost 3 bases and J lost 1; bases outside the gene matches: 14. CDR1 is SGHVS and CDR2 is FQNEAQ in the germline V gene. The chain's CDR3 is CASSFRLTGAGLNTGELFF. Here the CDR3 DNA reads TGTGCCAGCAGCTTTAGGTTAACAGGGGCGGGCTTGAACACCGGGGAGCTGTTTTTT.